This T cell receptor beta chain originates from a study of T cell responses to AZD1222 COVID-19 vaccine. TCRdb's copy holds only in-frame clones and misses some; the assay was immunoSEQ multiplex PCR. The sample carries 150,000 or so clones, about nine tenths recorded once. A note on this clone: Antigen: not known.

General observations from the study: Spike-specific TCR breadth rose after two AZD1222 doses, and depth rose as well. Clonal diversity may have been underestimated, and the donors were mostly white British, with more females than males. Only after the peak T cell response were repertoires sampled. Unmutated variant regions are reportedly targeted by nearly half of spike-specific TCRs.

V lost 4 bases to trimming and J lost 3 bases; unmatched junction nucleotides: 3. CDR1 is SGHRS and CDR2 is YFSETQ in the germline V gene. CDR3 length: 14 residues. The sequence derives from an adult in good health. This rearrangement joins TRBV5-1 to TRBJ2-5; TRBD1 matches at 10 bases. Source: peripheral blood, taken on day 0 of MenACWY control vaccination. The CDR3 DNA is TGCGCCAGCAGCCTAGGACAGGGGGAAGAGACCCAGTACTTC. It yields the protein CASSLGQGEETQYF.